These 20 T cell receptor beta chains share one sample of origin, sequenced in a study of CXCR3-negative and CXCR3-positive naive CD8 T cells. Libraries were UMI-labeled 5' RACE TRB cDNA. TCRdb re-called the 5' RACE reads; one entry per CDR3 protein, DNA not given. The listing contains about 40,000 distinct CDR3 sequences. The sample consisted of memory CD8+ T cells from blood. The receptors originated from a human donor in good health. Some clones in this sample may be carry-over from other donors' samples.

The rearrangement links TRBV4-2 to TRBJ1-1. The CDR3 is made up of 11 amino acids. In germline, CDR1 is LGHNA, CDR2 YNFKEQ. This chain's CDR3 is CASSQDQGAFF.

The gene calls are TRBV6-2 or TRBV6-3 and TRBJ2-7; there is no DNA to check the TCRdb D call of TRBD2. Germline values: CDR1 MNHEY, CDR2 SVGEGT. The CDR3 runs 14 residues. CDR3 in amino acids: CASTPGTRSHEQYF.

The chain uses TRBV12-3 or TRBV12-4 and TRBJ2-2; TCRdb selects TRBD1, and the lack of DNA leaves this call unchecked. CDR3 length equals 13 residues. CDR3 amino acids: CASNRGVAGELFF.

J is TRBJ2-7 and V is TRBV20-1; checking the TCRdb D call of TRBD1 is not possible without DNA. The CDR3 is made up of 14 amino acids. CDR1 DFQATT and CDR2 SNEGSKA come from the germline V gene (reference sequence). CDR3 region: CSARVDRGIYEQYF.

The chain is built from TRBV12-3 or TRBV12-4 and TRBJ1-5; TCRdb's assignment of TRBD1 cannot be checked, as there is no DNA. CDR3 length: 17 residues. CDR3 region: CASRPGQGADNNQPQHF.

The chain employs TRBV28 and TRBJ1-1; TCRdb lists TRBD1, though no DNA is available to test this call. Germline lookup yields CDR1 MDHEN and CDR2 SYDVKM. The CDR3 covers 13 residues. The CDR3 is CATRDRVNTEAFF.

The gene calls are TRBV20-1 and TRBJ2-7. The germline CDR1 and CDR2 sequences are DFQATT and SNEGSKA (reference sequence). The CDR3 runs to 15 residues. This CDR3 is CSARDLQGASYEQYF.

The chain carries TRBV29-1 and TRBJ2-7; TCRdb's D call of TRBD1 is untestable without DNA. The CDR3 is 13 residues long. Looked up from germline, CDR1 is SQVTM and CDR2 is ANQGSEA. CDR3 sequence reads: CSAGPGTTYEQYF.

The V gene is TRBV11-2, the J gene TRBJ1-2; TCRdb picks TRBD1, but there is no DNA to check that call. In germline, CDR1 is SGHAT, CDR2 FQNNGV. The CDR3 length is 13 residues. The CDR3 reads CASSPGEGAGYTF.

V is TRBV20-1 and J is TRBJ1-2; TCRdb's D call, TRBD1, is unchecked because there is no DNA. There are 14 residues in the CDR3. Germline values: CDR1 DFQATT, CDR2 SNEGSKA (reference sequence). CDR3 sequence: CSARATGTNYGYTF.

CDR3 region: CASTYKETQYF. This chain links TRBV28 with TRBJ2-5. CDR1 and CDR2 (germline): MDHEN, SYDVKM. This CDR3 comprises 11 residues. Complete variable domain (other parts from reference TRBV28 and TRBJ2-5): DVKVTQSSRYLVKRTGEKVFLECVQDMDHENMFWYRQDPGLGLRLIYFSYDVKMKEKGDIPEGYSVSREKKERFSLILESASTNQTSMYLCASTYKETQYFGPGTRLLVL.

CDR3 residues: CASSPDESTQYF. The rearrangement joins TRBV18 to TRBJ2-3. From germline, CDR1 is KGHSH and CDR2 LQKENI. The CDR3 is 12 residues long.

The gene calls are TRBV4-2 and TRBJ2-2; TCRdb's D call of TRBD1 is untestable without DNA. There are 17 residues in the CDR3. The germline CDR1 and CDR2 sequences are LGHNA and YNFKEQ. The CDR3 loop is CASSQDLGDRGHGELFF.

The chain uses TRBV6-1 and TRBJ2-3; the D gene TCRdb calls, TRBD1, cannot be checked with no DNA. CDR1 MNHNS and CDR2 SASEGT come from the germline V gene. The CDR3 has 15 residues. This CDR3 is CASSGVRDFTDTQYF.

The chain carries TRBV7-9 and TRBJ1-1; TCRdb gives TRBD1 as the D gene, but with no DNA this cannot be confirmed. This CDR3 contains 14 residues. Per germline, CDR1 SEHNR and CDR2 FQNEAQ (reference sequence). CDR3 in amino acids: CASSFGTANTEAFF. Supplemented by reference TRBV7-9 and TRBJ1-1, the full variable domain reads DTGVSQNPRHKITKRGQNVTFRCDPISEHNRLYWYRQTLGQGPEFLTYFQNEAQLEKSRLLSDRFSAERPKGSFSTLEIQRTEQGDSAMYLCASSFGTANTEAFFGQGTRLTVV.

The chain recombines TRBV29-1 with TRBJ2-3; TCRdb indicates TRBD1, and absent DNA this call remains unverified. Per the germline V gene, CDR1 is SQVTM and CDR2 is ANQGSEA. The CDR3 consists of 15 residues. This chain's CDR3 is CSVASTPYGTDTQYF.

The V gene is TRBV7-9, the J gene TRBJ2-1; TCRdb proposes TRBD1, but this gene call is untestable without DNA. The CDR3 is made up of 13 amino acids. Germline CDR1 and CDR2: SEHNR and FQNEAQ (reference sequence). The CDR3 loop reads CASSLVGGDEQFF. Drawing the rest from reference TRBV7-9 and TRBJ2-1, the complete variable domain is DTGVSQNPRHKITKRGQNVTFRCDPISEHNRLYWYRQTLGQGPEFLTYFQNEAQLEKSRLLSDRFSAERPKGSFSTLEIQRTEQGDSAMYLCASSLVGGDEQFFGPGTRLTVL.

This sequence joins TRBV5-6 and TRBJ2-2. The CDR3 runs to 11 residues. Germline V gene sequence: CDR1 SGHDT, CDR2 YYEEEE. CDR3 residues: CASSQEGSCFF.

The gene calls are TRBV7-9 and TRBJ2-7; checking the TCRdb D call of TRBD1 is not possible without DNA. The germline gives CDR1 SEHNR, CDR2 FQNEAQ (reference sequence). The CDR3 runs to 13 residues. The CDR3 sequence: CASSPGVTYEQYF.

The chain joins TRBV5-6 to TRBJ2-7; the TCRdb call, TRBD1, lacks DNA for checking. The germline V gene encodes CDR1 SGHDT and CDR2 YYEEEE. The CDR3 consists of 14 residues. The CDR3: CASSFRQASYEQYF.